The source of this T cell receptor beta chain is a study of control samples from healthy donors and cancer patients (dated by TCRdb to 2020 to 2021). Library preparation employed the immunoSEQ multiplex PCR assay. TCRdb carries this immuneACCESS record with in-frame sequences only. Its versions omit some clonotypes, under half of them owing to an unresolved V gene in the studies checked, with the rest unexplained. Recorded for this sample are under 150,000 clones; approximately 88% of them occurred a single time. Less than 5% of the sample belongs to the ten largest clones. Notes on this clone: Its specific antigen is unknown. Per-base qualities were not stored, and no clone one base away is much larger.

Based on the germline V gene, the CDR1 and CDR2 sequences are SGHRS and YFSETQ. V loses 5 bases of germline sequence and J loses 0 bases, and the interval between the two ends is 12 bases. The CDR3 numbers 14 residues from cysteine through phenylalanine. Just the 42-base CDR3 DNA is kept, in frame starting at base 1. The specimen was blood. This sequence was found in a man aged 25 to 45 in good health. The sequence is built from TRBV5-1 and TRBJ2-7; no D segment can be confidently identified. The CDR3 here reads CASRSGFLSYEQYF. The DNA sequence reads TGCGCCAGCAGATCCGGGTTCCTCTCCTACGAGCAGTACTTC.